This T cell receptor beta chain was sequenced in a study of untreated major depressive disorder. Produced via immunoSEQ multiplex PCR; TCRdb's table is partial and in-frame only. The table records approximately 20,000 clones, over 65% of them present only once. Participants were all of European descent. No current or lifetime mood disorder and depressive symptom score of 5 or less defined controls. There are 12 residues in the CDR3. Looked up from germline, CDR1 is KGHSH and CDR2 is LQKENI. Trimming removed 4 bases at V and 15 bases at J, with 16 bases between. This receptor was identified in a woman aged 25 to 39 in good health. The source material was CD4+ T cells from PBMCs. The chain is built from TRBV18 and TRBJ2-1, with unresolved D. CDR3 in amino acids: CASSLQNYRPFF. The CDR3 bases are TGTGCCAGCTCACTCCAGAACTATAGACCGTTCTTC.